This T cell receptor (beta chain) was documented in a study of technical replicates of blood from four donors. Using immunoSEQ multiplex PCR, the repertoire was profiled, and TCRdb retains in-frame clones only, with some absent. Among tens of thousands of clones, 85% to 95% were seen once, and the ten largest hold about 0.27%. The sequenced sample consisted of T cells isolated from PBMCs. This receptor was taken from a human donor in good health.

CDR3 bases: TGTGCCAGCTCCGCGGGTTCACAAGAGACCCAGTACTTC. Protein sequence: CASSAGSQETQYF. V and J are TRBV2 and TRBJ2-5; a possible D gene is TRBD2 (5 bases). CDR1 and CDR2 from the germline V gene are SNHLY and FYNNEI. The V end was cut by 8 bases, the J end by 2 bases, with 12 bases between. The CDR3 is 13 residues long.